This entry describes one TCR beta chain. Its target is unknown. Sequenced by immunoSEQ multiplex PCR; TCRdb stores in-frame clones only, minus some. Here the sample spans 350,000 to 400,000 clones, around 91% being singletons. This specimen comes from a study of Ad26.COV2.S vaccination and SARS-CoV-2 variants. Looking at the study overall: Among those in the COV1001 Ad26.COV2.S trial arm was the donor. Overall study findings and caveats: Post-vaccination spike-specific CD8+ and CD4+ T cell responses reportedly had substantial breadth. It was vaccine recipients, not placebo recipients, who had the higher spike-specific TCR breadth.

The CDR3 spans 16 residues. CDR1 and CDR2 (germline): SGHNT, YYREEE (reference sequence). Trimming removed 0 bases from V and 0 bases from J; junction bases left unmatched: 1. Treatment here: some 19 received Ad26.COV2.S at low or high dose, single or two shots; a few received placebo; per-sample allocation not given. Repertoires come from day 63 after the first vaccine or placebo injection. Boston supplied an adult donor aged 18-55 years. The chain carries TRBV5-4 and TRBJ2-1, with 9 bases matching TRBD2. The sequence was collected from a person between 18 and 60 years old who received the Ad26.COV2.S COVID-19 vaccine or a placebo. The sequenced sample was peripheral blood, obtained in a trial of Ad26.COV2.S vaccine versus placebo. This CDR3 reads CASSLEAGGSYNEQFF. The CDR3 DNA follows: TGTGCCAGCAGCTTGGAAGCGGGAGGCTCCTACAATGAGCAGTTCTTC.